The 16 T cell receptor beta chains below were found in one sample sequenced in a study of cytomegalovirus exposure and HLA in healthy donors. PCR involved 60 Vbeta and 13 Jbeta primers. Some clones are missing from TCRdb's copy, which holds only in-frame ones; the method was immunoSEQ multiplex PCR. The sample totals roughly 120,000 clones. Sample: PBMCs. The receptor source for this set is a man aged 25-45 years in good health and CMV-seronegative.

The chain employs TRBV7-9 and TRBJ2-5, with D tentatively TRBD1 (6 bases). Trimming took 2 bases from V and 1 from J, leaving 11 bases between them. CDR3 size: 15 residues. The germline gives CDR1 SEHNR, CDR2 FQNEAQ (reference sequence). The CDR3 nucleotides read TGTGCCAGCAGCTTAACGGTGGGGGCCCAAGAGACCCAGTACTTC. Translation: CASSLTVGAQETQYF.

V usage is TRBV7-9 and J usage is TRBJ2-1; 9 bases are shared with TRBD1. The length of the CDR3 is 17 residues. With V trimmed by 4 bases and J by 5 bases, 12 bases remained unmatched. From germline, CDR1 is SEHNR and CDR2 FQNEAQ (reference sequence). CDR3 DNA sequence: TGTGCCAGCAGCTGGATTGGCGGGACAGGGTCACACAATGAGCAGTTCTTC. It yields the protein CASSWIGGTGSHNEQFF.

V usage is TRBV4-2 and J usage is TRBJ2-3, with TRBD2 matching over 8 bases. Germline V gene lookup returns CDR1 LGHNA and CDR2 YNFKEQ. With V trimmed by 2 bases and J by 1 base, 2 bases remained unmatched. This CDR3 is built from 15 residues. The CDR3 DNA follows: TGTGCCAGCAGCCAACCGACTAGCGGCACAGATACGCAGTATTTT. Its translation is CASSQPTSGTDTQYF.

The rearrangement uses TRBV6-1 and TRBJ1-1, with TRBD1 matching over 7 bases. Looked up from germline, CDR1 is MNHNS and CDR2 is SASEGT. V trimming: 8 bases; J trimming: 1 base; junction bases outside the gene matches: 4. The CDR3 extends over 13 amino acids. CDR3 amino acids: CASRRTGNTEAFF. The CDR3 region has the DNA TGTGCCAGCCGTCGGACAGGGAACACTGAAGCTTTCTTT.

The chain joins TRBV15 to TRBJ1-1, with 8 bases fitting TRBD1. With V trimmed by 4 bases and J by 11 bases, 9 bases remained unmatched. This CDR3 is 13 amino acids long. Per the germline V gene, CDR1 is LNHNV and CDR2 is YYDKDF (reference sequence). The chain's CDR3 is CATSTERQGRAFF. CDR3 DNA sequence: TGTGCCACCAGCACAGAAAGACAGGGGAGGGCTTTCTTT.

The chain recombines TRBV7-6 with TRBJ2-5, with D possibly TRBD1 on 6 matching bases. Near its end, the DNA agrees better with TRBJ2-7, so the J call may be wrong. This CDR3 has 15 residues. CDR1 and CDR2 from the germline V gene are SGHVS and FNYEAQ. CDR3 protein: CASSLDRTEIYEQYF. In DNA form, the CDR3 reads TGTGCCAGCAGCTTAGATCGGACAGAGATTTACGAGCAGTACTTC.

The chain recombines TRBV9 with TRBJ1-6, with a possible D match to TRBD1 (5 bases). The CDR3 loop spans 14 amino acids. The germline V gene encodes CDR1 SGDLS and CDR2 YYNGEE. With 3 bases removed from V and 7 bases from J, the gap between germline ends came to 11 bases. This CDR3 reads CASSEGPQNSPLHF. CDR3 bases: TGTGCCAGCAGCGAGGGGCCCCAAAATTCACCCCTCCACTTT.

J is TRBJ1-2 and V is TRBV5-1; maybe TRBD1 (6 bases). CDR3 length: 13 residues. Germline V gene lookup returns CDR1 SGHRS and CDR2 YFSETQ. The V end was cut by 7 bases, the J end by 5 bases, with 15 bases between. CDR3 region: CASEGTGSYGYTF. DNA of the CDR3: TGCGCCAGCGAAGGCACAGGGTCTTATGGCTACACCTTC.

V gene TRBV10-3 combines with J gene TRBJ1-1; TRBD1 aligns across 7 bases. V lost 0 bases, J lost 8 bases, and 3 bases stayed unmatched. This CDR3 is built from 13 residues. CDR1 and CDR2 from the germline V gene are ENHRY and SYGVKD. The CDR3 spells CAISESKGAEAFF. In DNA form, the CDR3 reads TGTGCCATCAGTGAGTCGAAGGGGGCCGAAGCTTTCTTT.

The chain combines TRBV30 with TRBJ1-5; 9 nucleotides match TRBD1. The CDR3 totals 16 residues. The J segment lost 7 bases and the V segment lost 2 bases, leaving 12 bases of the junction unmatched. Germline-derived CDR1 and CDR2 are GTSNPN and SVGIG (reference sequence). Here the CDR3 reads CAWSSSGTGWGQPQHF. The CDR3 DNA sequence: TGTGCCTGGAGTTCTTCGGGGACAGGGTGGGGGCAGCCCCAGCATTTT. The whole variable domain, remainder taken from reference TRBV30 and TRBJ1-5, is SQTIHQWPATLVQPVGSPLSLECTVEGTSNPNLYWYRQAAGRGLQLLFYSVGIGQISSEVPQNLSASRPQDRQFILSSKKLLLSDSGFYLCAWSSSGTGWGQPQHFGDGTRLSIL.

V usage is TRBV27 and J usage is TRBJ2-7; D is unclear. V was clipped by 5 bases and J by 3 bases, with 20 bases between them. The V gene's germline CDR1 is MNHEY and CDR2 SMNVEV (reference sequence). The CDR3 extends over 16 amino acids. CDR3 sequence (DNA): TGTGCCAGCAGTACCGAACAAACCCAACGCCTCTACGAGCAGTACTTC. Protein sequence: CASSTEQTQRLYEQYF.

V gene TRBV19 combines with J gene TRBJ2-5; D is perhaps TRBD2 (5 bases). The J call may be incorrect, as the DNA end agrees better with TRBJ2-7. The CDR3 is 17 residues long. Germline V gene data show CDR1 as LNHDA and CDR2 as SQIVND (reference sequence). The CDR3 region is CASSKMDAEDRTYEQYF. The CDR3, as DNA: TGTGCCAGTAGTAAAATGGATGCGGAGGATCGTACCTACGAGCAGTACTTC.

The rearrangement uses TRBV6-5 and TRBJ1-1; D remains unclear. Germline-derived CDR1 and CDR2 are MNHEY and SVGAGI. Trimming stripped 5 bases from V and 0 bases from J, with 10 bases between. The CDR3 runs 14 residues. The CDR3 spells CASSVPGMNTEAFF. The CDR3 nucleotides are TGTGCCAGCAGTGTCCCGGGGATGAACACTGAAGCTTTCTTT.

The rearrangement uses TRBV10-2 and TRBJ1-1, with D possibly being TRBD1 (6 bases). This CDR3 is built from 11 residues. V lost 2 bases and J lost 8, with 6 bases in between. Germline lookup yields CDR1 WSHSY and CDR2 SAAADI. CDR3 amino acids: CASSEGQEAFF. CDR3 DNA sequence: TGCGCCAGCAGTGAGGGACAGGAAGCTTTCTTT.

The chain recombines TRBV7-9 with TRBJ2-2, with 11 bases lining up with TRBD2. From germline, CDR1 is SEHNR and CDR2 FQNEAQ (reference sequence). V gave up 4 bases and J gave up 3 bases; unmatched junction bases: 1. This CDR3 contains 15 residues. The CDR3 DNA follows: TGTGCCAGCAGCTGGGGACTAGCGGACACCGGGGAGCTGTTTTTT. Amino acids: CASSWGLADTGELFF.

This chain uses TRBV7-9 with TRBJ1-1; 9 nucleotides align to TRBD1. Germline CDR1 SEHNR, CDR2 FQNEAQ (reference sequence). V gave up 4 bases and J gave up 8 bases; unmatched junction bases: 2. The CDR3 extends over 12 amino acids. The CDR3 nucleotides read TGTGCCAGCAGCTCCGGGACAGGGGAAGCTTTCTTT. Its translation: CASSSGTGEAFF.